The clone carrying this TCR beta chain appeared once. Profiling relied on immunoSEQ multiplex PCR, and the TCRdb table lists in-frame clones only, not all of them. Of approximately 61,000 clones listed, around 93% are singletons. This specimen belongs to a study of T cell changes during pregnancy in multiple sclerosis. The germline V gene encodes CDR1 KGHSH and CDR2 LQKENI. This CDR3 comprises 15 residues. Deletions cut 0 bases from V and 3 bases from J, with 9 bases between. The source was peripheral blood, collected after pregnancy. This TCR was sampled from a female donor in good health, enrolled as a control in a pregnancy study. The V and J genes are TRBV18 and TRBJ2-4; possible D gene TRBD1, 6 bases. The CDR3 spells CASSPPAQGKNIQYF. CDR3 DNA sequence: TGTGCCAGCTCACCACCAGCACAGGGCAAAAACATTCAGTACTTC.